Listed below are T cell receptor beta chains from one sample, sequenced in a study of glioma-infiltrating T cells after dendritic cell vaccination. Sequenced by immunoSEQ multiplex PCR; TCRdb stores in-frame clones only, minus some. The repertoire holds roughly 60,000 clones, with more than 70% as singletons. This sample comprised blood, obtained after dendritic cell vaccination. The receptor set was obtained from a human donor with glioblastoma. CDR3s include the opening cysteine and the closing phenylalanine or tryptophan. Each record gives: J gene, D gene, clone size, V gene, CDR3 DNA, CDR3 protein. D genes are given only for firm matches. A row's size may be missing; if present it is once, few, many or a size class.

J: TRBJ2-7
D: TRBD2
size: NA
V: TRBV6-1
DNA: TGTGCCAGCAGTGAAGCGTGGGGGGGGTACGAGCAGTACTTC
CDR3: CASSEAWGGYEQYF

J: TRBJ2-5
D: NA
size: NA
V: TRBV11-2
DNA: TGTGCCAGCAGCATCGGGACTTCGGGGGAGACCCAGTACTTC
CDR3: CASSIGTSGETQYF

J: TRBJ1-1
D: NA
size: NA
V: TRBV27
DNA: TGTGCCAGCCGTGTGGCCTCCATGAACACTGAAGCTTTCTTT
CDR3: CASRVASMNTEAFF

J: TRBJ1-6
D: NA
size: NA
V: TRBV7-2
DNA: TGTGCCAGCAGCATCGAGGGGGGGATGGATTCACCCCTCCACTTT
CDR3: CASSIEGGMDSPLHF

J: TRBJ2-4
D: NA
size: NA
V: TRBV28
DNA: TGTGCCAGCAGGAGCCCTGGGGGGTTAGCCAAAAACATTCAGTACTTC
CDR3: CASRSPGGLAKNIQYF

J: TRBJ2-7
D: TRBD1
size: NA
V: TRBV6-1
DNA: TGTGCCAGCAGTGCGGACAGGGAAAAGGACTACGAGCAGTACTTC
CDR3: CASSADREKDYEQYF

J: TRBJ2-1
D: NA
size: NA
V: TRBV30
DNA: TGTGCCTGGAGTTTGGGGAGCTACAATGAGCAGTTCTTC
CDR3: CAWSLGSYNEQFF

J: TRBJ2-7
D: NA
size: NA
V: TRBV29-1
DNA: TGCAGCGTTGAAGAGAACAGCTCCTACGAGCAGTACTTC
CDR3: CSVEENSSYEQYF

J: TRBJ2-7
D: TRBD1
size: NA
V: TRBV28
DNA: TGTGCCAGCAGTTCCGGGACAGGGCCAACCTACGAGCAGTACTTC
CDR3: CASSSGTGPTYEQYF

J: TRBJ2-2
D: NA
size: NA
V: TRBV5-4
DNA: TGTGCCAGCAGCTACGTGAGAGGACAAAGAGACGGGGAGCTGTTTTTT
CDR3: CASSYVRGQRDGELFF

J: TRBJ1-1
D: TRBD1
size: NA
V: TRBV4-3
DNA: TGCGCCAGCAGCCAAGGAGTTCTTACAGGGGGGATGAACACTGAAGCTTTCTTT
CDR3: CASSQGVLTGGMNTEAFF

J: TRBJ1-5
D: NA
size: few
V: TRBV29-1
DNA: TGCAGCGTTGCCGACGGGGTATTGGGCAATCAGCCCCAGCATTTT
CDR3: CSVADGVLGNQPQHF

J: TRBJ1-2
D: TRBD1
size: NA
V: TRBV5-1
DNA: TGCGCCAGCAGCCCTCTTCAATCGGGACAGGGGGTTGGTGGCTACACCTTC
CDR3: CASSPLQSGQGVGGYTF

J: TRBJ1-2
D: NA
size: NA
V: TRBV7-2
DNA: TGTGCCAGCAGCTTAGCTGGTAGCAGCTATGGCTACACCTTC
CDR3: CASSLAGSSYGYTF

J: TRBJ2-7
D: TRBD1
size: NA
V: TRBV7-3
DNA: TGTGCCAGCAGCCCCCCGGGACAGGGTCTTTCTTACGAGCAGTACTTC
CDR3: CASSPPGQGLSYEQYF

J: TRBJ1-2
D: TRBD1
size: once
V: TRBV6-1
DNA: TGTGCCAGCGGCCAAGGGACAGGGTATGATGGCTACACCTTC
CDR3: CASGQGTGYDGYTF

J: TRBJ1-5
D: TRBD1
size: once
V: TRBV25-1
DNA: TGTGCCAGCAGTGGGGACAGAAATCAGCCCCAGCATTTT
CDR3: CASSGDRNQPQHF

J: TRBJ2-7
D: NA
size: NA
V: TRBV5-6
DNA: TGTGCCAGCAGCACCTGGGGGGGGGCCGGCTACGAGCAGTACTTC
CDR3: CASSTWGGAGYEQYF

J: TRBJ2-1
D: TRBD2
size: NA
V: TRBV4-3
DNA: TGCGCCAGCAGCCAAGATAAAACTAGCGTCCCCAATGAGCAGTTCTTC
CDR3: CASSQDKTSVPNEQFF

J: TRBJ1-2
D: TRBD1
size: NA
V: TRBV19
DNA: TGTGCCAGTAGTACTGTTTGGGGGACAGGTCCTTTTGGCTACACCTTC
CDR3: CASSTVWGTGPFGYTF

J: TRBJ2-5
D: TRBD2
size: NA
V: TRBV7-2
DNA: TGTGCCAGCAGTAAGCGGGGGGGGAAGGAGACCCAGTACTTC
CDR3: CASSKRGGKETQYF

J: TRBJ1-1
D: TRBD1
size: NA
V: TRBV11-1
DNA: TGTGCCAGCAGCTTGGACAGGGCAGGGGGCACTGAAGCTTTCTTT
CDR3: CASSLDRAGGTEAFF

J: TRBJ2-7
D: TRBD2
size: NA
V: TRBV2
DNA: TGTGCCAGCAGTGAAAGAGGTGCGGGGGGGATCTACGAGCAGTACTTC
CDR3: CASSERGAGGIYEQYF

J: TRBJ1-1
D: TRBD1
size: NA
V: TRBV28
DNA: TGTGCCAGCCGTGTTACAGGGGTGACTGAAGCTTTCTTT
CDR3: CASRVTGVTEAFF

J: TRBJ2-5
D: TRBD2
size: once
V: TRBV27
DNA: TGTGCCAGCAGCCCATCCGGGACTAGCGGGGGGGCGTTATATTTGAGAGAGACCCAGTACTTC
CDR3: CASSPSGTSGGALYLRETQYF

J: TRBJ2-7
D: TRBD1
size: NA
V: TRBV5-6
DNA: TGTGCCAGCAGCTCCGACAGGGGGAGCTCCTACGAGCAGTACTTC
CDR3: CASSSDRGSSYEQYF

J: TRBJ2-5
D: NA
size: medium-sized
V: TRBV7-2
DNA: TGTGCCAGCAGCTTCGCAGGGGAGGAGACCCAGTACTTC
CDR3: CASSFAGEETQYF

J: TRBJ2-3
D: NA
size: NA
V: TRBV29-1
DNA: TGCAGCGTAGACCACAGGAGCACAGATACGCAGTATTTT
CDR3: CSVDHRSTDTQYF

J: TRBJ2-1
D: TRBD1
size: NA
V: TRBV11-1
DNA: TGTGCCAGCAGGCGGGGGACAGGGGGCCTGAATGAGCAGTTCTTC
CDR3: CASRRGTGGLNEQFF

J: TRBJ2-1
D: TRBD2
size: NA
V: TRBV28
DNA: TGTGCCAGCAGTTTACCACGACTAGCGGGGGACTACAATGAGCAGTTCTTC
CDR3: CASSLPRLAGDYNEQFF

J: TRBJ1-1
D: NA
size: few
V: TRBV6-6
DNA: TGTGCCAGCAGTTACTACACAGGGACTGAAGCTTTCTTT
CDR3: CASSYYTGTEAFF

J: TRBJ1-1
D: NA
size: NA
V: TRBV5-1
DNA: TGCGCCAGCAGCTCCGAGGGGGCTGAAGCTTTCTTT
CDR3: CASSSEGAEAFF

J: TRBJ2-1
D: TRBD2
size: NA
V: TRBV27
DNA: TGTGCCAGCAGTAGTCGCGGGGGGGCCCATGAGCAGTTCTTC
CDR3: CASSSRGGAHEQFF

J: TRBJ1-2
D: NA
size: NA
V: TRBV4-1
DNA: TGCGCCAGCAGCCAAACCGGGACAAAGGACTATGGCTACACCTTC
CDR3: CASSQTGTKDYGYTF

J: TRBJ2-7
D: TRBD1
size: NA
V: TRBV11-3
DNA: TGTGCCAGCAGAGGGACAGGGGGGACCTACGAGCAGTACTTC
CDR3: CASRGTGGTYEQYF

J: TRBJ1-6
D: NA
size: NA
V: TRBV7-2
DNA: TGTGCCAGCAGCCCCGACCCCCAGGGTTACAGCTCCTATAATTCACCCCTCCACTTT
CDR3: CASSPDPQGYSSYNSPLHF

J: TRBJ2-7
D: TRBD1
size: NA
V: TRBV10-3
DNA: TGTGCCATCAGCGGGACAGTCGAGCAGTACTTC
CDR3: CAISGTVEQYF

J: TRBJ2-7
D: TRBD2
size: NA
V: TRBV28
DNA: TGTGCCAGCAGTCTGCATAGCGGGGACTCCTACGAGCAGTACTTC
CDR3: CASSLHSGDSYEQYF

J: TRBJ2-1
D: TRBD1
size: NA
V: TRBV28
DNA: TGTGCCAGCAGTTTGTCAGCGAGGGGGCCGGGCAATGAGCAGTTCTTC
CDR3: CASSLSARGPGNEQFF

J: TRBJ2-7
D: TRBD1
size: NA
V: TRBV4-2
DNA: TGTGCCAGCAGCCGCACGGGACAGGGGTACGAGCAGTACTTC
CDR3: CASSRTGQGYEQYF

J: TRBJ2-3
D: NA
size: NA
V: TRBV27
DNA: TGTGCCAGCAGTTTAGAATCGTCGGGAAGCACAGATACGCAGTATTTT
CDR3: CASSLESSGSTDTQYF

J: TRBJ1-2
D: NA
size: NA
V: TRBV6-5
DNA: TGTGCCAGCAGTTACCAGGGGACCTATGGCTACACCTTC
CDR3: CASSYQGTYGYTF

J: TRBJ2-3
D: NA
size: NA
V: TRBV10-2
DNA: TGCGCCAGCCACGCAGGGATTTTGAACACAGATACGCAGTATTTT
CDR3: CASHAGILNTDTQYF

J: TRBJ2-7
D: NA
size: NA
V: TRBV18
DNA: TGTGCCAGCTCACCCTGGGGGGGCAGGACCTACGAGCAGTACTTC
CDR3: CASSPWGGRTYEQYF

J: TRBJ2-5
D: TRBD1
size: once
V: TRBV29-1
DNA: TGCAGCGTGGATACACTTCACAGGGGGCGAGGGAAGACCCAGTACTTC
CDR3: CSVDTLHRGRGKTQYF

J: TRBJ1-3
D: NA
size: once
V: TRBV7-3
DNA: TGTGCCAGCAGCCGAGGTAGGCAGTTAAAAACCCGTTATGGAAACACCATATATTTT
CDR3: CASSRGRQLKTRYGNTIYF

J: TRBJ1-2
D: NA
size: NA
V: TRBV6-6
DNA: TGTGCCAGCAGAGACAGATCGGGGGGGGACACCTATGGCTACACCTTC
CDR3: CASRDRSGGDTYGYTF

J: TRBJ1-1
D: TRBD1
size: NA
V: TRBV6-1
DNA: TGTGCCAGCAGTGAGGGCAGGGGGATCCCTGAAGCTTTCTTT
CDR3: CASSEGRGIPEAFF

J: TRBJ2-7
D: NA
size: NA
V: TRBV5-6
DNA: TGTGCCAGCAGCTTGACAGGGAGCTACGAGCAGTACTTC
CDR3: CASSLTGSYEQYF

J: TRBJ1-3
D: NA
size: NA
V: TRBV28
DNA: TGTGCCAGCAGTAGGACAGTCGGAAACACCATATATTTT
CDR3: CASSRTVGNTIYF

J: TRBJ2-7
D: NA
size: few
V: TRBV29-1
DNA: TGCAGCGTTGGACAGACCTACGAGCAGTACTTC
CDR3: CSVGQTYEQYF

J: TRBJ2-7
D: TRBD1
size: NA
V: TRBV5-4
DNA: TGTGCCAGCAGCTCCGGGACAGGGGTGGGCGAGCAGTACTTC
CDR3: CASSSGTGVGEQYF